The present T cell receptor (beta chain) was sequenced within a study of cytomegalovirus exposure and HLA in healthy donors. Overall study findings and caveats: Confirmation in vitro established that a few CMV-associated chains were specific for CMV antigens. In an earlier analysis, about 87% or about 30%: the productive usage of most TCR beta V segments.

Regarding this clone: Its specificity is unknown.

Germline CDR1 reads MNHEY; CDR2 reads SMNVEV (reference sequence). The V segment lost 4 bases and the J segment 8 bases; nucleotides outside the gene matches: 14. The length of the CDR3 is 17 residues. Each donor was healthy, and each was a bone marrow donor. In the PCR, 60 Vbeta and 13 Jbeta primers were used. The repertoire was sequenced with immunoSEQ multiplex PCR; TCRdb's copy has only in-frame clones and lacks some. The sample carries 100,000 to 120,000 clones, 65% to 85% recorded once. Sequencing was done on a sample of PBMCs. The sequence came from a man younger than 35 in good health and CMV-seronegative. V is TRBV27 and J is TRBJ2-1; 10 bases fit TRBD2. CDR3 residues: CASSSPRTSGTAYEQFF. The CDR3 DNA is TGTGCCAGCAGTTCCCCACGGACTAGCGGAACGGCGTATGAGCAGTTCTTC.